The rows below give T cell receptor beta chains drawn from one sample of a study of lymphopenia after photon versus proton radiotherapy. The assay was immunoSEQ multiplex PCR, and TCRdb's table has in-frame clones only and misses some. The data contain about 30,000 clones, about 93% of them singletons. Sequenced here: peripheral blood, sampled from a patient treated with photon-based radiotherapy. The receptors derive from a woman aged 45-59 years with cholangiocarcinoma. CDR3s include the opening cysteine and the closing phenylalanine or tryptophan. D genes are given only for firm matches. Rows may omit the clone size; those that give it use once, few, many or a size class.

CDR3nt: TGTGCCAGCAGCATAGACCCCAGGGCCACCGGGGAGCTGTTTTTT
CDR3aa: CASSIDPRATGELFF
v_gene: TRBV9
j_gene: TRBJ2-2
abundance: -
d_gene: -

CDR3nt: TGTGCCAGCAGTACCCTAAACACCGGGGAGCTGTTTTTT
CDR3aa: CASSTLNTGELFF
v_gene: TRBV6-5
j_gene: TRBJ2-2
abundance: once
d_gene: -

CDR3nt: TGCAGTGCTATCCGGGCTGAAGCTTTCTTT
CDR3aa: CSAIRAEAFF
v_gene: TRBV20-1
j_gene: TRBJ1-1
abundance: -
d_gene: -

CDR3nt: TGTGCCAGCTCACCAGAATCTTCGGGCTATGGCTACACCTTC
CDR3aa: CASSPESSGYGYTF
v_gene: TRBV18
j_gene: TRBJ1-2
abundance: -
d_gene: -

CDR3nt: TGTGCCAGCAGTCGACTAGCGGGGGGGCGATCCTACAATGAGCAGTTCTTC
CDR3aa: CASSRLAGGRSYNEQFF
v_gene: TRBV6-4
j_gene: TRBJ2-1
abundance: -
d_gene: TRBD2

CDR3nt: TGTGCCAGCAGCAGGGTAGCGGCAGATACGCAGTATTTT
CDR3aa: CASSRVAADTQYF
v_gene: TRBV11-2
j_gene: TRBJ2-3
abundance: -
d_gene: -

CDR3nt: TGTGCCAGCAGCTCCGAACGATCGAGGAACACTGAAGCTTTCTTT
CDR3aa: CASSSERSRNTEAFF
v_gene: TRBV7-2
j_gene: TRBJ1-1
abundance: -
d_gene: -

CDR3nt: TGTGCCAGTCGTGCCCGTCAGATACAGAATGAAAAACTGTTTTTT
CDR3aa: CASRARQIQNEKLFF
v_gene: TRBV19
j_gene: TRBJ1-4
abundance: -
d_gene: -

CDR3nt: TGCGCCAGCAGCCTGGGACGAAACTCCTATAATTCACCCCTCCACTTT
CDR3aa: CASSLGRNSYNSPLHF
v_gene: TRBV5-1
j_gene: TRBJ1-6
abundance: once
d_gene: -

CDR3nt: TGTGCCAGCAGCGTCCAGGGGACCTACAATGAGCAGTTCTTC
CDR3aa: CASSVQGTYNEQFF
v_gene: TRBV9
j_gene: TRBJ2-1
abundance: -
d_gene: -

CDR3nt: TGCAGCGTGGCCGGACAGACTAACTACGGCTACACCTTC
CDR3aa: CSVAGQTNYGYTF
v_gene: TRBV29-1
j_gene: TRBJ1-2
abundance: -
d_gene: -

CDR3nt: TGTGCCAGCTCACGAAACCCTGGGACTAGCGGGGGGAAGTACAATGAGCAGTTCTTC
CDR3aa: CASSRNPGTSGGKYNEQFF
v_gene: TRBV18
j_gene: TRBJ2-1
abundance: -
d_gene: TRBD2

CDR3nt: TGCGCCAGCAGCCAAGACGCGACAGGGATGAACACTGAAGCTTTCTTT
CDR3aa: CASSQDATGMNTEAFF
v_gene: TRBV4-3
j_gene: TRBJ1-1
abundance: -
d_gene: TRBD1

CDR3nt: TGTGCCAGCAGCCGGGACAGTAGCTCTGGGGCCAACGTCCTGACTTTC
CDR3aa: CASSRDSSSGANVLTF
v_gene: TRBV7-2
j_gene: TRBJ2-6
abundance: once
d_gene: TRBD1

CDR3nt: TGTGCCTGGAGTCCTATGGACAGGGGAGGAATTACTGAAGCTTTCTTT
CDR3aa: CAWSPMDRGGITEAFF
v_gene: TRBV30
j_gene: TRBJ1-1
abundance: -
d_gene: TRBD1

CDR3nt: TGCAGTGCTACAGGGCAAAAGACCCAGTACTTC
CDR3aa: CSATGQKTQYF
v_gene: TRBV20-1
j_gene: TRBJ2-5
abundance: -
d_gene: -

CDR3nt: TGTGCCAGTAGTATGGCCAGGGTGAACACCGGGGAGCTGTTTTTT
CDR3aa: CASSMARVNTGELFF
v_gene: TRBV19
j_gene: TRBJ2-2
abundance: -
d_gene: -

CDR3nt: TGTGCCAGCAGTCCACACTCGGACAGGGGAAGCTATGGCTACACCTTC
CDR3aa: CASSPHSDRGSYGYTF
v_gene: TRBV27
j_gene: TRBJ1-2
abundance: once
d_gene: TRBD1

CDR3nt: TGTGCCAGCAGTTACTCGGGGGACCTGGGAGGCACTGAAGCTTTCTTT
CDR3aa: CASSYSGDLGGTEAFF
v_gene: TRBV6-5
j_gene: TRBJ1-1
abundance: once
d_gene: -

CDR3nt: TGTGCCAGCAGTGGGGGGACAGGGGACCTCTACGAGCAGTACTTC
CDR3aa: CASSGGTGDLYEQYF
v_gene: TRBV2
j_gene: TRBJ2-7
abundance: -
d_gene: TRBD1

CDR3nt: TGTGCCACTTCGGGGACACTCGAAGAGACCCAGTACTTC
CDR3aa: CATSGTLEETQYF
v_gene: TRBV10-3
j_gene: TRBJ2-5
abundance: -
d_gene: -

CDR3nt: TGTGCCAGCCGTACCGGGACAGGGTCCTACGAGCAGTACTTC
CDR3aa: CASRTGTGSYEQYF
v_gene: TRBV6-1
j_gene: TRBJ2-7
abundance: -
d_gene: TRBD1

CDR3nt: TGTGCCAGCAGCTACCAGACAGCCTCGGGCGAGCAGTACTTC
CDR3aa: CASSYQTASGEQYF
v_gene: TRBV7-2
j_gene: TRBJ2-7
abundance: -
d_gene: -

CDR3nt: TGTGCCAGCAGCTCCCGGGACATGTCCTACGAGCAGTACTTC
CDR3aa: CASSSRDMSYEQYF
v_gene: TRBV5-4
j_gene: TRBJ2-7
abundance: once
d_gene: -

CDR3nt: TGTGCCAGCAGTGACGGAGGAGATACAGATACGCAGTATTTT
CDR3aa: CASSDGGDTDTQYF
v_gene: TRBV6-4
j_gene: TRBJ2-3
abundance: -
d_gene: -

CDR3nt: TGTGCCAGCAGCGTTTGGGACAGGGGGTTTTACGAGGGCTACACCTTC
CDR3aa: CASSVWDRGFYEGYTF
v_gene: TRBV5-6
j_gene: TRBJ1-2
abundance: -
d_gene: TRBD1

CDR3nt: TGTGCCAGCTCACCGGCCGGGGGGCTTGGGTATAGCACTGAAGCTTTCTTT
CDR3aa: CASSPAGGLGYSTEAFF
v_gene: TRBV18
j_gene: TRBJ1-1
abundance: -
d_gene: -

CDR3nt: TGTGCCAGTAGCGACTGGGGTTATGGTGAAGCTTTCTTT
CDR3aa: CASSDWGYGEAFF
v_gene: TRBV19
j_gene: TRBJ1-1
abundance: -
d_gene: -

CDR3nt: TGCGCCAGCAGAGTCGGGACAGGGGTCACCGGGGAGCTGTTTTTT
CDR3aa: CASRVGTGVTGELFF
v_gene: TRBV5-1
j_gene: TRBJ2-2
abundance: -
d_gene: TRBD1

CDR3nt: TGTGCCAGTAGACAACAGGGAAACTATGGCTACACCTTC
CDR3aa: CASRQQGNYGYTF
v_gene: TRBV19
j_gene: TRBJ1-2
abundance: few
d_gene: -

CDR3nt: TGTGCCAGCAGCGTAGATGGGCAGGGGGTCACTGAAGCTTTCTTT
CDR3aa: CASSVDGQGVTEAFF
v_gene: TRBV9
j_gene: TRBJ1-1
abundance: -
d_gene: TRBD1

CDR3nt: TGTGCCAGCAGGCCTGGACAGGGGAATCGAAGGACTGAAGCTTTCTTT
CDR3aa: CASRPGQGNRRTEAFF
v_gene: TRBV9
j_gene: TRBJ1-1
abundance: -
d_gene: TRBD1

CDR3nt: TGTGCCAGCAGCCCGCGGCGGGTCAGCTCCTACAATGAGCAGTTCTTC
CDR3aa: CASSPRRVSSYNEQFF
v_gene: TRBV7-9
j_gene: TRBJ2-1
abundance: -
d_gene: -

CDR3nt: TGTGCCAGCAGTGATGTCAGGGTGCAGACCCAGTACTTC
CDR3aa: CASSDVRVQTQYF
v_gene: TRBV2
j_gene: TRBJ2-5
abundance: -
d_gene: -

CDR3nt: TGTGCCAGCAGCTGGCTAACAGATACGCAGTATTTT
CDR3aa: CASSWLTDTQYF
v_gene: TRBV7-9
j_gene: TRBJ2-3
abundance: -
d_gene: -

CDR3nt: TGTGCCACCAGCCAACAGGAGTACACCGGGGAGCTGTTTTTT
CDR3aa: CATSQQEYTGELFF
v_gene: TRBV15
j_gene: TRBJ2-2
abundance: -
d_gene: -

CDR3nt: TGTGCCAGCAGTGAAGCGCAGGGCAGGCCCAATCAGCCCCAGCATTTT
CDR3aa: CASSEAQGRPNQPQHF
v_gene: TRBV2
j_gene: TRBJ1-5
abundance: -
d_gene: -

CDR3nt: TGTGCCAGCAGCTTGCCACGGTCAACTGGAAACACCATATATTTT
CDR3aa: CASSLPRSTGNTIYF
v_gene: TRBV5-8
j_gene: TRBJ1-3
abundance: -
d_gene: -

CDR3nt: TGTGCCAGCAGCTCGGGACAGGGCACTGAAGCTTTCTTT
CDR3aa: CASSSGQGTEAFF
v_gene: TRBV7-2
j_gene: TRBJ1-1
abundance: -
d_gene: TRBD1

CDR3nt: TGCGCCAGCAGCTGGAGGACAGGGAACACCGGGGAGCTGTTTTTT
CDR3aa: CASSWRTGNTGELFF
v_gene: TRBV5-1
j_gene: TRBJ2-2
abundance: -
d_gene: TRBD1

CDR3nt: TGCAGCGCCCCGGGGGTAGGGTGGAAGTCTGAAGCTTTCTTT
CDR3aa: CSAPGVGWKSEAFF
v_gene: TRBV29-1
j_gene: TRBJ1-1
abundance: -
d_gene: -

CDR3nt: TGTGCCAGCACCTTAACGGGGGGCTACACCTTC
CDR3aa: CASTLTGGYTF
v_gene: TRBV2
j_gene: TRBJ1-2
abundance: few
d_gene: -

CDR3nt: TGTGCCAGCAGACAGTCACAGGGGTGGGAGGACTATGGCTACACCTTC
CDR3aa: CASRQSQGWEDYGYTF
v_gene: TRBV27
j_gene: TRBJ1-2
abundance: -
d_gene: TRBD1

CDR3nt: TGTGCCAGTAGAAATCTGGACGGAAAACTGTTTTTT
CDR3aa: CASRNLDGKLFF
v_gene: TRBV19
j_gene: TRBJ1-4
abundance: -
d_gene: -

CDR3nt: TGTGCCAGCAGCCTACCTGCAGGGTTGGGAAACACCATATATTTT
CDR3aa: CASSLPAGLGNTIYF
v_gene: TRBV11-2
j_gene: TRBJ1-3
abundance: -
d_gene: -

CDR3nt: TGTGCCAGTAGTGAGGTTTGGGCCAGTTACGAGCAGTACTTC
CDR3aa: CASSEVWASYEQYF
v_gene: TRBV19
j_gene: TRBJ2-7
abundance: -
d_gene: -

CDR3nt: TGTGCCAGCAGCACGACAGGGGGCTACGAGCAGTACTTC
CDR3aa: CASSTTGGYEQYF
v_gene: TRBV9
j_gene: TRBJ2-7
abundance: -
d_gene: TRBD1

CDR3nt: TGTGCCAGCTCCGAATACAGTAACAGCAATCAGCCCCAGCATTTT
CDR3aa: CASSEYSNSNQPQHF
v_gene: TRBV18
j_gene: TRBJ1-5
abundance: -
d_gene: -

CDR3nt: TGTGCCAGCAGTTACTCGTGGCAGGAAGGTACTGAAGCTTTCTTT
CDR3aa: CASSYSWQEGTEAFF
v_gene: TRBV6-5
j_gene: TRBJ1-1
abundance: once
d_gene: -